The T cell receptor beta chain described here comes from a study of blood T cell repertoires in COVID-19. Study-level information: COVID-19 samples from acute and convalescent phases originated in the United States, Italy and Spain. Nucleic acid was either cDNA or gDNA, and it came from T cells, B-cell-depleted T cells, or PBMCs.

The junction had 17 bases not matched to a gene; V was cut back by 1 base and J by 8 bases. The V gene's germline CDR1 is SGHVS and CDR2 FNYEAQ. The CDR3 runs 18 residues. As handled by the study authors: The authors estimated nucleated cell counts from reference gene primer amplification. Sequencing used immunoSEQ multiplex PCR; TCRdb keeps in-frame clones, though not all of them. V and J calls and clone size are given by that table; D and trimming were obtained from the DNA. Altogether approximately 240,000 clones are present, around 82% being singletons, with the ten largest covering 4.5% to 6%. This clone occurred once.

The receptor was derived from a woman over 75 with active or convalescent COVID-19. The rearrangement joins TRBV7-6 to TRBJ2-1, with TRBD2 matching 7 bases. The sequenced sample was peripheral blood. CDR3 in amino acids: CASSLVSWWGRATDEQFF. DNA for the CDR3: TGTGCCAGCAGCTTAGTGTCTTGGTGGGGGAGGGCCACCGATGAGCAGTTCTTC.